One and the same sample provided the 18 T cell receptor beta chains below, sequenced in a study of T cell repertoires in cytomegalovirus infection. Each CDR3 protein is one row after TCRdb ran MiXCR on the reads. The repertoire holds around 740,000 distinct CDR3 sequences, with approximately 40% as singletons. Sample: PBMCs. The receptor source for this set is a human donor in good health (CMV status not recorded). Some clones in this sample may be carry-over from other donors' samples.

This clonotype has more than one count but fewer than ten. The chain is built from TRBV20-1 and TRBJ2-7, with D possibly matching TRBD1 (6 bases). V lost 6 bases and J 9 bases, leaving 30 bases between the germline ends. From germline, CDR1 is DFQATT and CDR2 SNEGSKA (reference sequence). The CDR3 is 16 residues long. CDR3 amino acids: CSAKTPGQKQVVGQYF. The DNA for the CDR3 is TGCAGTGCCAAAACCCCAGGACAGAAGCAAGTTGTAGGGCAGTACTTC.

The V call is TRBV10-3, the J call TRBJ1-5, with D possibly matching TRBD1 (5 bases). Germline V CDR1 and CDR2: ENHRY, SYGVKD. The CDR3 extends over 16 amino acids. Trimming cost V 2 bases and J 5 bases, with 16 bases left between them. CDR3 protein: CAISERGGASDQPQHF. The CDR3, as DNA: TGTGCCATCAGTGAGCGTGGAGGGGCGAGCGATCAGCCCCAGCATTTT.

This chain uses TRBV4-1 with TRBJ2-7; D is perhaps TRBD2 (5 bases). The V end was cut by 1 base, the J end by 7 bases, with 14 bases between. CDR1 is MGHRA, CDR2 YSYEKL, per germline. CDR3 length equals 14 residues. CDR3 bases: TGCGCCAGCAGCCAAGGAACGGGGTCGGATGAGCAGTACTTC. Amino acid sequence: CASSQGTGSDEQYF.

The J gene is TRBJ1-6, the V gene TRBV7-4; D gene uncertain. V dropped 8 bases and J dropped 5 bases, with 28 bases sitting between them. Germline V gene lookup returns CDR1 SGHVT and CDR2 SQSDAQ. The CDR3 is 19 residues long. In DNA form, the CDR3 reads TGTGCCAGCGAAGAAGAGCGAAAACCTGACCCGGTGCATAATTCACCCCTCCACTTT. This gives the protein CASEEERKPDPVHNSPLHF.

This chain connects TRBV28 to TRBJ2-1, with 8 bases lining up with TRBD2. Per germline, CDR1 MDHEN and CDR2 SYDVKM. Losses at the gene ends were 5 bases for V and 3 bases for J; bases not matched to a gene: 15. The CDR3 has 18 residues. CDR3 protein: CASSTPLLTSGSYNEQFF. The CDR3 DNA follows: TGTGCCAGCAGTACCCCACTCCTCACTAGCGGAAGCTACAATGAGCAGTTCTTC. The full variable domain, with the rest looked up from reference TRBV28 and TRBJ2-1, is DVKVTQSSRYLVKRTGEKVFLECVQDMDHENMFWYRQDPGLGLRLIYFSYDVKMKEKGDIPEGYSVSREKKERFSLILESASTNQTSMYLCASSTPLLTSGSYNEQFFGPGTRLTVL.

J is TRBJ2-3 and V is TRBV5-4; TRBD2 aligns across 8 bases. The CDR3 contains 15 residues. Per the germline V gene, CDR1 is SGHNT and CDR2 is YYREEE (reference sequence). Germline trimming cut 0 bases from V and 1 base from J; bases unmatched to any gene: 1. The CDR3 sequence: CASSLETSGTDTQYF. CDR3 coding DNA: TGTGCCAGCAGCTTGGAGACTAGCGGCACAGATACGCAGTATTTT.

The chain recombines TRBV7-8 with TRBJ1-5; the D is unclear. V lost 0 bases to trimming and J lost 2 bases, with 14 bases between them. The CDR3 is made up of 17 amino acids. CDR1 SGHVS and CDR2 FQNEAQ come from the germline V gene. The CDR3 coding sequence is TGTGCCAGCAGCTTAGCGCAAATGCTTGCGGGCAATCAGCCCCAGCATTTT. Amino acids: CASSLAQMLAGNQPQHF.

The sample holds a few counts of this clonotype. This chain's CDR3 is CASSWDSTNSPLHF. CDR3 DNA: TGTGCCAGCAGTTGGGACAGTACCAATTCACCCCTCCACTTT. This chain connects TRBV6-6 to TRBJ1-6, with 7 bases identical to TRBD1. This CDR3 contains 14 residues. Germline CDR1 reads MNHNY; CDR2 reads SVGAGI (reference sequence). V gave up 4 bases and J gave up 7 bases; unmatched junction bases: 4.

This clonotype has only a few counts. This chain connects TRBV6-6 to TRBJ2-2; the match to TRBD1 covers 8 bases. The CDR3 covers 14 residues. Germline values: CDR1 MNHNY, CDR2 SVGAGI (reference sequence). With V trimmed by 7 bases and J by 6 bases, 7 bases remained unmatched. The DNA for the CDR3 is TGTGCCAGCACCCCACTGACAGGGGCCGGGGAGCTGTTTTTT. Its translation: CASTPLTGAGELFF.

This clonotype was seen only once. The missing conserved phenylalanine or tryptophan at the end of this CDR3 makes a read error likely. The gene calls are TRBV11-3 and TRBJ2-2; no clear D. CDR3 length equals 12 residues. Germline V gives CDR1 SGHNT, CDR2 YENEEA. The V end was cut by 4 bases, the J end by 2 bases, with 2 bases between. The CDR3, as DNA: TGTGCCAGCAGCTCAAACACCGGGGAGCTGTTTTGT. It yields the protein CASSSNTGELFC.

This clonotype has only a few counts. This chain links TRBV19 with TRBJ1-4; 8 nucleotides match TRBD1. The CDR3 spans 15 residues. With V trimmed by 6 bases and J by 5 bases, 8 bases remained unmatched. CDR1 is LNHDA and CDR2 is SQIVND in the germline V gene (reference sequence). The chain's CDR3 is CASRLTGEKNEKLFF. The CDR3 DNA sequence: TGTGCCAGTAGACTGACAGGGGAGAAGAATGAAAAACTGTTTTTT.

This clonotype was observed a handful of times. The chain uses TRBV15 and TRBJ1-1; D possibly corresponds to TRBD1 (5 bases). Germline V gene sequence: CDR1 LNHNV, CDR2 YYDKDF (reference sequence). The V gene lost 0 bases and the J gene lost 4 bases, with 12 bases spanning the gap. This CDR3 region has 15 residues. DNA of the CDR3: TGTGCCACCAGCAGAGATTCGGTTAGGGGCACTGAAGCTTTCTTT. This encodes CATSRDSVRGTEAFF.

This chain uses TRBV24-1 with TRBJ1-1; D is unclear. This CDR3 spans 14 amino acids. The V gene lost 10 bases and the J gene lost 1 base, with 15 bases spanning the gap. Germline assignment: CDR1 KGHDR and CDR2 SFDVKD. The CDR3 DNA sequence: TGTGCCACAGAAAGCCGGGAGCCGAACACTGAAGCTTTCTTT. Protein product: CATESREPNTEAFF.

This rearrangement joins TRBV2 to TRBJ1-1, with a tentative D call TRBD1 (6 bases). The germline CDR1 and CDR2 sequences are SNHLY and FYNNEI. V lost 4 bases, J lost 0 bases, and 12 bases lay in between. This CDR3 has 15 residues. The CDR3 sequence: CASSGRQVMNTEAFF. The CDR3 nucleotides read TGTGCCAGCAGTGGCCGACAGGTCATGAACACTGAAGCTTTCTTT.

This clonotype occurred a few times. The V call is TRBV7-8, the J call TRBJ2-2; 11 positions agree with TRBD2. With V trimmed by 5 bases and J by 8 bases, 7 bases remained unmatched. Per the germline V gene, CDR1 is SGHVS and CDR2 is FQNEAQ. The CDR3 runs 15 residues. In nucleotides, the CDR3 is TGTGCCAGCAGCGTCCTTAGCGGGGGGGCGGGGGAGCTGTTTTTT. It codes for CASSVLSGGAGELFF. Full variable domain (outside the CDR3, taken from reference TRBV7-8 and TRBJ2-2): GAGVSQSPRYKVAKRGQDVALRCDPISGHVSLFWYQQALGQGPEFLTYFQNEAQLDKSGLPSDRFFAERPEGSVSTLKIQRTQQEDSAVYLCASSVLSGGAGELFFGEGSRLTVL.

V and J are TRBV11-3 and TRBJ2-1; D uncertain. Deletions cut 4 bases from V and 12 bases from J, with 16 bases between. The CDR3 is 13 residues long. Germline CDR1 SGHNT, CDR2 YENEEA. The CDR3 here is CASSSHPLSGQFF. DNA for the CDR3: TGTGCCAGCAGCTCGCACCCACTGAGTGGGCAGTTCTTC.

This clonotype showed up many times. This rearrangement joins TRBV7-2 to TRBJ2-7, with 11 bases fitting TRBD1. Germline loops: CDR1 SGHTA, CDR2 FQGNSA. The CDR3 totals 17 residues. The V segment lost 2 bases and the J segment 3 bases; nucleotides outside the gene matches: 9. This chain's CDR3 is CASSLPPGQGAVYEQYF. Here the CDR3 DNA reads TGTGCCAGCAGCTTACCTCCCGGACAGGGGGCCGTCTACGAGCAGTACTTC. Full variable domain (rest looked up from reference TRBV7-2 and TRBJ2-7): GAGVSQSPSNKVTEKGKDVELRCDPISGHTALYWYRQSLGQGLEFLIYFQGNSAPDKSGLPSDRFSAERTGGSVSTLTIQRTQQEDSAVYLCASSLPPGQGAVYEQYFGPGTRLTVT.

In this sample, this clonotype turned up a few times. The gene calls are TRBV5-4 and TRBJ1-3; TRBD1 matches at 8 bases. The CDR3 has 16 amino acids. Germline trimming cut 4 bases from V and 2 bases from J; bases unmatched to any gene: 8. Germline V gene sequence: CDR1 SGHNT, CDR2 YYREEE (reference sequence). This CDR3 is CASSSWTGNAGNTIYF. DNA for the CDR3: TGTGCCAGCAGCAGTTGGACAGGGAACGCTGGAAACACCATATATTTT.